This T cell receptor beta chain derives from a study of PD-1 blockade in classical Hodgkin lymphoma. Using immunoSEQ multiplex PCR, the repertoire was profiled, and TCRdb retains in-frame clones only, with some absent. Here the sample spans approximately 65,000 clones, roughly nine tenths being singletons. In this sample, this clone turned up a few times. The time point is: cycle 4 day 1 (C4D1), after 6 weeks of nivolumab. Brentuximab vedotin exposure varied among the patients, all of whom had relapsed after autologous stem cell transplantation. The source of this sequence is a human donor with classical Hodgkin lymphoma. Sequences were derived from peripheral blood mononuclear cells (PBMCs), sampled before the fourth cycle of nivolumab.

For the CDR3, the DNA is TGTGCCAGTCGATTATTGACCCCGGGGGATCAGCCCCAGCATTTT. Protein product: CASRLLTPGDQPQHF. This chain connects TRBV27 to TRBJ1-5; D is possibly TRBD1 (5 bases). The CDR3 is 15 residues long. Germline-derived CDR1 and CDR2 are MNHEY and SMNVEV (reference sequence). V was shortened by 9 bases and J by 5 bases, with 20 bases between the two germline ends.